This is a list of T cell receptor beta chains from one sample in a study of Graves' ophthalmopathy and Graves' hyperthyroidism. TCRdb itself ran the multiplex PCR reads through MiXCR, one entry per CDR3 protein. The repertoire consists of 150,000 to 200,000 distinct CDR3 sequences, with around 40% occurring once and the leading ten covering about 9.5%. The sequenced material came from peripheral blood. The source of these receptors is a young man with Graves' ophthalmopathy. Each CDR3 is given without its conserved first and last residue. Where a row states a size, it is once, few, many or the class of an expanded clone; other rows omit it.

TRBV28	TRBJ1-1	.	ASSPTGTGIAEAF
TRBV12-3/TRBV12-4	TRBJ2-7	many	ASSSDYEQY
TRBV10-3	TRBJ1-2	.	AIGNRLTNYGYT
TRBV6-1	TRBJ1-1	.	ASSPRWRNTEAF
TRBV29-1	TRBJ2-5	.	SVDSYGTQY
TRBV6-2/TRBV6-3	TRBJ2-5	many	ATAGVQETQY
TRBV30	TRBJ2-7	many	AWTTDGYYEQY
TRBV5-1	TRBJ1-1	many	ASSLEMGQSTEAF
TRBV12-3/TRBV12-4	TRBJ1-6	.	ASSLGTGQRGSPLH
TRBV28	TRBJ2-7	few	ASSPILGGGGYEQY
TRBV30	TRBJ2-5	many	AWRGSLETQY
TRBV29-1	TRBJ2-7	many	SVDGTYPSYEQY
TRBV2	TRBJ1-1	.	ASSDRGVRAF
TRBV29-1	TRBJ2-4	.	SVEWSPRSGGQY
TRBV6-2/TRBV6-3	TRBJ2-7	once	ASSEGAGPFYEQY
TRBV28	TRBJ2-3	many	ASGTSGTADTQY
TRBV12-3/TRBV12-4	TRBJ1-5	.	ASSFGIGNQPQH
TRBV28	TRBJ1-6	.	ASSLGRQNSPLH
TRBV7-8	TRBJ2-7	.	ASQEHGGPYEQY
TRBV27	TRBJ2-7	many	ASSPRDRIYEQY
TRBV11-2	TRBJ1-1	.	ASSIGSVMNTEAF
TRBV12-3/TRBV12-4	TRBJ2-5	.	ASQRTYQETQY
TRBV12-3/TRBV12-4	TRBJ1-5	many	ASINRDDPWSNQPQH
TRBV6-5	TRBJ1-5	.	ASSYSGNGNQPQH
TRBV6-5	TRBJ2-4	many	ATHISGSRNIQY
TRBV7-8	TRBJ1-1	.	ASSLGARGNTEAF
TRBV11-3	TRBJ2-3	many	ASSFWTSGWGTDTQY
TRBV6-1	TRBJ1-1	.	ASRPRDRGLVAF
TRBV28	TRBJ2-5	many	ASSSQETQY